This T cell receptor beta chain comes out of a study of cytomegalovirus exposure and HLA in healthy donors. Study-wide findings and caveats: An analysis that came later showed most CMV-associated TCR beta chains appearing HLA-restricted. An Asian-associated ancestry cluster reportedly showed fewer N-insertions than the approximately 670-donor mean in a later analysis.

About this clone: Its antigen is as yet unknown.

60 Vbeta and 13 Jbeta primers were used in PCR. Clones were sequenced by immunoSEQ multiplex PCR, and TCRdb holds only the in-frame ones, with some missing. The sample has approximately 300,000 clones; 84% are singletons. The sample consisted of PBMCs. The TCR was taken from a woman in her forties in good health and CMV-seropositive.

The CDR3 here is CASSRTSSKDNEQFF. The DNA of the CDR3 is TGTGCCAGCTCAAGGACTAGCTCCAAGGACAATGAGCAGTTCTTC. The chain is built from TRBV18 and TRBJ2-1; 8 nucleotides line up with TRBD2. The CDR3 runs 15 residues. Germline CDR1 KGHSH, CDR2 LQKENI. V lost 5 bases and J lost 5; bases outside the gene matches: 8.